What follows describes a single TCR beta chain. The antigen remains undetermined. These data belong to a study of cytomegalovirus exposure and HLA in healthy donors. Points from the study as a whole: When analyzed later, a missense DCLRE1C variant was found to be linked to TCR beta V- and J-gene trimming.

A multiplex PCR was run with 60 Vbeta primers and 13 Jbeta primers. Libraries were prepared by immunoSEQ multiplex PCR; TCRdb keeps only in-frame clonotypes and omits some of them. The top ten hold 5% to 7% of the sample, which has some 170,000 clones, 60% to 80% seen once. The CDR3 has 12 residues. Germline-derived CDR1 and CDR2 are SGHTA and FQGNSA. The V end was cut by 1 base, the J end by 8 bases, with 8 bases between. Sequencing was done on a sample of PBMCs. The chain links TRBV7-2 to TRBJ1-2; D gene uncertain. This TCR came from a man in his forties in good health and CMV-seropositive. The CDR3 protein is CASSLERGGYTF. For the CDR3, the DNA is TGTGCCAGCAGCTTAGAAAGAGGAGGCTACACCTTC.